These 20 T cell receptor beta chains came from one sample sequenced in a study of cytomegalovirus exposure and HLA in healthy donors. The PCR employed 60 Vbeta primers together with 13 Jbeta primers. Clones were sequenced by immunoSEQ multiplex PCR, and TCRdb holds only the in-frame ones, with some missing. The sample has about 140,000 clones; about three quarters are singletons. The sample comprised PBMCs. Receptor source: a human donor in good health.

This clone was observed a few times. The gene calls are TRBV10-1 and TRBJ1-1; D unresolved. Germline lookup yields CDR1 WNHNN and CDR2 SYGVQD (reference sequence). Between the trimmed V and J ends, which lost 3 bases and 10 bases, there was a span of 9 bases. This CDR3 region has 11 residues. The CDR3 region is CASSDGEGAFF. In DNA, the CDR3 is TGCGCCAGCAGTGACGGGGAGGGAGCTTTCTTT.

This clone was detected a few times. J is TRBJ2-1 and V is TRBV2; D possibly corresponds to TRBD2 (6 bases). This CDR3 is 15 amino acids long. Germline loops: CDR1 SNHLY, CDR2 FYNNEI. With 5 bases removed from V and 9 bases from J, the gap between germline ends came to 20 bases. CDR3 DNA sequence: TGTGCCAGCAGTCCGACGGGACTCCCAGGCCGTGAGCAGTTCTTC. Translated, it gives CASSPTGLPGREQFF.

The V call is TRBV4-1, the J call TRBJ2-5; D possibly corresponds to TRBD1 (6 bases). The CDR3 loop spans 14 amino acids. CDR1 and CDR2 from the germline V gene are MGHRA and YSYEKL. Trimming pared 0 bases from V and 3 bases from J, leaving 8 bases between. The CDR3: CASSQDSGEETQYF. DNA of the CDR3: TGCGCCAGCAGCCAAGATTCAGGGGAAGAGACCCAGTACTTC.

The chain uses TRBV6-6 and TRBJ2-2; D perhaps matches TRBD1 (6 bases). The CDR3 contains 16 residues. The V gene's germline CDR1 is MNHNY and CDR2 SVGAGI (reference sequence). Trimming removed 2 bases from V and 0 bases from J, with 10 bases in between. The CDR3 reads CASSYGDKTNTGELFF. In nucleotides, the CDR3 is TGTGCCAGCAGTTACGGGGACAAAACGAACACCGGGGAGCTGTTTTTT.

This chain joins TRBV11-1 and TRBJ2-2; TRBD2 aligns across 14 bases. CDR3 length: 18 amino acids. V lost 5 bases to trimming and J lost 3 bases; unmatched junction nucleotides: 8. Germline CDR1 is SGHAT and CDR2 is FQDESV (reference sequence). Here the CDR3 reads CASSPGLAGVSDTGELFF. The CDR3 DNA is TGTGCCAGCAGCCCGGGACTAGCGGGAGTATCAGACACCGGGGAGCTGTTTTTT.

The chain couples TRBV7-9 to TRBJ1-3, with 7 bases that match TRBD1. Trimming removed 3 bases from V and 2 bases from J; junction bases left unmatched: 10. Per germline, CDR1 SEHNR and CDR2 FQNEAQ (reference sequence). The CDR3 loop spans 17 amino acids. The CDR3 region has the DNA TGTGCCAGCAGCTTGGGACAGCGTCAAGGTGCTGGAAACACCATATATTTT. Its translation: CASSLGQRQGAGNTIYF.

This clone was recorded once. The chain links TRBV6-5 to TRBJ1-5; 9 bases are a match to TRBD1. V gave up 5 bases and J gave up 4 bases; unmatched junction bases: 6. Germline loops: CDR1 MNHEY, CDR2 SVGAGI. This CDR3 is built from 15 residues. CDR3 bases: TGTGCCAGCAGTCCTACAGGGGGCCCAAATCAGCCCCAGCATTTT. Encoded protein: CASSPTGGPNQPQHF.

The chain uses TRBV5-1 and TRBJ2-3, with D unresolved. Germline V gives CDR1 SGHRS, CDR2 YFSETQ. V was clipped by 6 bases and J by 4 bases, with 18 bases between them. There are 15 residues in the CDR3. CDR3 sequence (DNA): TGCGCCAGCAATCCCTCCGGTAGTGAGGCAGATACGCAGTATTTT. This encodes CASNPSGSEADTQYF.

This chain connects TRBV5-4 to TRBJ2-2; 12 bases fit TRBD2. This CDR3 spans 16 amino acids. In germline, CDR1 is SGHNT, CDR2 YYREEE (reference sequence). Trimming removed 3 bases from V and 4 bases from J; junction bases left unmatched: 4. The DNA for the CDR3 is TGTGCCAGCAGCTCGAGGACTAGCGGGACCACCGGGGAGCTGTTTTTT. Protein product: CASSSRTSGTTGELFF.

The CDR3 sequence: CASSPRSDIYNYGYTF. CDR3 DNA sequence: TGTGCCAGCAGCCCAAGGTCCGACATTTACAACTATGGCTACACCTTC. The chain joins TRBV7-9 to TRBJ1-2; D gene unclear. The CDR3 has 16 residues. Deletions cut 5 bases from V and 2 bases from J, with 18 bases between. Per germline, CDR1 SEHNR and CDR2 FQNEAQ (reference sequence).

The rearrangement links TRBV27 to TRBJ1-1; no clear D. CDR3 length: 14 amino acids. CDR1 is MNHEY and CDR2 is SMNVEV in the germline V gene (reference sequence). The ends were cut back, 0 bases at V and 0 bases at J, with 5 bases in the middle. The CDR3 sequence: CASSLSSMNTEAFF. In nucleotides, the CDR3 is TGTGCCAGCAGTTTATCATCCATGAACACTGAAGCTTTCTTT.

The chain links TRBV6-1 to TRBJ2-5, with 11 bases matching TRBD2. The ends lost 8 bases at V and 9 bases at J; junction bases unmatched: 2. The CDR3 sequence is 11 residues long. Germline assignment: CDR1 MNHNS and CDR2 SASEGT. CDR3 in DNA: TGTGCCAGCCTTAGCGGGGGGGCCCAGTACTTC. It is translated as CASLSGGAQYF.

The table lists this clone with a few counts. The chain carries TRBV7-6 and TRBJ2-1; 9 positions match TRBD2. The CDR3 is 15 residues long. J gave up 9 bases and V 2 bases, and 8 bases lay outside the gene matches. Germline CDR1 SGHVS, CDR2 FNYEAQ. The CDR3 here is CASSLLGGGAGEQFF. CDR3 nucleotide sequence: TGTGCCAGCAGCTTATTGGGCGGGGGGGCTGGTGAGCAGTTCTTC.

The rearrangement links TRBV19 to TRBJ2-3, with D perhaps matching TRBD2 (5 bases). The length of the CDR3 is 18 residues. The V and J ends lost 1 base and 0 bases respectively, with 17 bases between them. Germline CDR1 LNHDA, CDR2 SQIVND (reference sequence). CDR3 sequence: CASSIGSRTRTSTDTQYF. CDR3 nucleotide sequence: TGTGCCAGTAGTATAGGTAGTAGGACTCGAACTAGCACAGATACGCAGTATTTT.

This clone was found once. V gene TRBV11-2 combines with J gene TRBJ1-5; no clear D. Trimming removed 4 bases at V and 6 bases at J, with 7 bases between. Germline CDR1 reads SGHAT; CDR2 reads FQNNGV. The CDR3 spans 12 residues. CDR3 residues: CASSSSGQPQHF. CDR3 sequence (DNA): TGTGCCAGCAGCTCGAGCGGTCAGCCCCAGCATTTT. The entire variable domain, with the rest obtained from reference TRBV11-2 and TRBJ1-5, is as follows: EAGVAQSPRYKIIEKRQSVAFWCNPISGHATLYWYQQILGQGPKLLIQFQNNGVVDDSQLPKDRFSAERLKGVDSTLKIQPAKLEDSAVYLCASSSSGQPQHFGDGTRLSIL.

The J gene is TRBJ1-4, the V gene TRBV6-1, with D unclear. Germline V lookup: CDR1 MNHNS, CDR2 SASEGT. The CDR3 sequence is 13 residues long. V lost 0 bases and J 8 bases, leaving 7 bases between the germline ends. CDR3 sequence (DNA): TGTGCCAGCAGTGAAGCGGGGAGAGAAAAACTGTTTTTT. It codes for CASSEAGREKLFF.

The sample holds a few counts of this clone. CDR3 DNA: TGTGCCAGCAGTGAAGTGTGGGACAGCTACGAGCAGTACTTC. It translates to CASSEVWDSYEQYF. The V call is TRBV6-5, the J call TRBJ2-7; 7 nucleotides line up with TRBD1. The V and J ends lost 5 bases and 3 bases, in that order; junction bases with no gene match: 7. This CDR3 comprises 14 residues. CDR1 and CDR2 (germline): MNHEY, SVGAGI.

V usage is TRBV27 and J usage is TRBJ2-7, with D possibly being TRBD2 (6 bases). The V end lost 5 bases, the J end lost 4 bases, and 15 bases lay between the germline ends. Germline V CDR1 and CDR2: MNHEY, SMNVEV (reference sequence). The CDR3 totals 14 residues. The CDR3 sequence: CASSLRHGGYEQYF. DNA for the CDR3: TGTGCCAGCAGTCTAAGACATGGAGGGTACGAGCAGTACTTC.

This clone showed up just a few times. The chain recombines TRBV2 with TRBJ2-5, with 10 bases aligning to TRBD1. This CDR3 is 14 amino acids long. Germline CDR1 reads SNHLY; CDR2 reads FYNNEI. The ends lost 8 bases at V and 5 bases at J; junction bases unmatched: 8. CDR3 amino acids: CASLWDRGMETQYF. The CDR3 coding sequence is TGTGCCAGCCTATGGGACAGGGGAATGGAGACCCAGTACTTC.

The V gene is TRBV7-2, the J gene TRBJ2-7, with 9 bases lining up with TRBD2. Germline loops: CDR1 SGHTA, CDR2 FQGNSA. V trimming: 5 bases; J trimming: 6 bases; junction bases outside the gene matches: 8. The CDR3 loop spans 14 amino acids. Here the CDR3 reads CASSRTGTSTEQYF. CDR3 bases: TGTGCCAGCAGCCGTACAGGGACTAGCACCGAGCAGTACTTC.